This TCR beta chain was sequenced during a study of blood T cell repertoires in COVID-19. Study context: T cells, B-cell-depleted T cells, or PBMCs supplied cDNA or gDNA.

Per the original data handling: Scientists estimated how many nucleated cells there were by amplifying reference gene primers. Clones were read by immunoSEQ multiplex PCR, and TCRdb kept only the in-frame ones, dropping some. That table furnishes V, J and clone size, whereas the DNA furnished D and trimming. Among 200,000 to 300,000 clones listed, about 89% were seen once. Everyone who took part was 18 to 89 years old, and they came from roughly 25 US areas. Participants reported their clinical history, and cohort assignment relied on those reports. V lost 2 bases, J lost 5 bases, and 6 bases stayed unmatched. CDR1 is ENHRY, CDR2 SYGVKD, per germline. The CDR3 runs to 16 residues.

The sample taken for sequencing was PBMCs or T cells enriched from blood (not recorded which). V usage is TRBV10-3 and J usage is TRBJ1-2; 12 bases align to TRBD1. The TCR was taken from a woman between 18 and 30 years old who had recovered from COVID-19. CDR3 DNA: TGTGCCATCAGTGAGGGCCCGGGACAGGGGGCGTATGGCTACACCTTC. It is translated as CAISEGPGQGAYGYTF.